Here is one TCR beta chain with its context. Its antigen remains unidentified. These data are taken from a study of OX40 agonist ivuxolimab in advanced cancers. The wider study: With ivuxolimab, an agonistic anti-OX40 (CD134) antibody, patients were treated. Points from the study as a whole: In the 0.1-3.0 mg/kg groups, partial responders showed among the lowest expansion. By week 6 at 0.1 to 3.0 mg/kg, blood CD4+ and CD8+ T cells had expanded clonally.

Germline values: CDR1 LGHNT, CDR2 FRNRAP. The CDR3 has 13 residues. V gave up 3 bases and J gave up 3 bases, with 7 bases separating them. A history of autoimmune disease or systemic immunosuppression excluded patients. Using immunoSEQ multiplex PCR, the repertoire was profiled, and TCRdb retains in-frame clones only, with some absent. The sample records roughly 75,000 clones, around 87% being singletons. Sequenced here: CD4+ or CD8+ T cells sorted from blood, sampled in a trial of the OX40 agonist ivuxolimab. The source is an adult with an advanced solid tumor such as melanoma, head and neck, liver or kidney cancer. This chain joins TRBV12-5 and TRBJ2-3, with D possibly matching TRBD2 (5 bases). The CDR3 DNA follows: TGTGCTAGTGGTTTATCGGGAACAGATACGCAGTATTTT. Its translation is CASGLSGTDTQYF.